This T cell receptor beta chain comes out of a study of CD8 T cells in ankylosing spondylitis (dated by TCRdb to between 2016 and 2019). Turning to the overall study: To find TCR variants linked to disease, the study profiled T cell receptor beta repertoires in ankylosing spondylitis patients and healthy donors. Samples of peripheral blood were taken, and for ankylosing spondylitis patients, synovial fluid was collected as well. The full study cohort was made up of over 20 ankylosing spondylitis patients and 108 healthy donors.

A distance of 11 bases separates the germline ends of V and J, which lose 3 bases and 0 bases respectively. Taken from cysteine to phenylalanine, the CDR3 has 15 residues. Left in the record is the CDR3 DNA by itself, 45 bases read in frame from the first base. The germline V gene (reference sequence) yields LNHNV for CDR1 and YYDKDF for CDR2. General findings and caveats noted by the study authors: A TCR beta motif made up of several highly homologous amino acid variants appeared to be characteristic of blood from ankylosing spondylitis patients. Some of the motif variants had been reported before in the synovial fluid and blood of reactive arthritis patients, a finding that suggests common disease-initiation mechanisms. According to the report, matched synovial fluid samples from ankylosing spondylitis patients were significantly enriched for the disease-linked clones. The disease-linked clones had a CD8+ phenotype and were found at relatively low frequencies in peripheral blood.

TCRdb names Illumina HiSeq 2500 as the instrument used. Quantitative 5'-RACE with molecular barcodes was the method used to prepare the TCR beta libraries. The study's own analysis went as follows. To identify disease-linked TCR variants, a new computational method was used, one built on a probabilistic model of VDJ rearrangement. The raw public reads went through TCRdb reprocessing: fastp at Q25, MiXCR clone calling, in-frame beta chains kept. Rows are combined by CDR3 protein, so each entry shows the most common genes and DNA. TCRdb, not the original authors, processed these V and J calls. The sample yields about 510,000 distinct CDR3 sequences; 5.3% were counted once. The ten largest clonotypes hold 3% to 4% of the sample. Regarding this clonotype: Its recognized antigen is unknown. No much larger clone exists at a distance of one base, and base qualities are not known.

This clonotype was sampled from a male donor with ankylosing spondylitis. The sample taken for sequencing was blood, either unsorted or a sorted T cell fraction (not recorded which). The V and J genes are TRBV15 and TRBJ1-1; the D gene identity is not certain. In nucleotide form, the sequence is TGTGCCACCAGCAGGGCGGCCCAAATGAACACTGAAGCTTTCTTT. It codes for CATSRAAQMNTEAFF.